The TCR beta chain described here comes from a study of blood T cell repertoires in COVID-19. This clone was recorded once. Authors' processing steps: From reference gene primer amplification, estimates of nucleated cell counts were derived. Method: immunoSEQ multiplex PCR; TCRdb's copy keeps in-frame clones and lacks some. The DNA was the basis for D and trimming; V, J and clone size are from that table. The data hold roughly 180,000 clones, with more than 65% observed a single time. Germline-derived CDR1 and CDR2 are MNHEY and SMNVEV (reference sequence). The CDR3 extends over 15 amino acids. V lost 3 bases, J lost 3 bases, and 11 bases lay in between.

Sequencing used peripheral blood. This TCR came from a woman of 80 years or more with active or convalescent COVID-19. The chain recombines TRBV27 with TRBJ1-4; the D gene is possibly TRBD1 (6 bases). CDR3 in DNA: TGTGCCAGCAGTTTCCAACAGGGTTCTAATGAAAAACTGTTTTTT. This codes for CASSFQQGSNEKLFF. Drawing the rest from reference TRBV27 and TRBJ1-4, the complete variable domain is EAQVTQNPRYLITVTGKKLTVTCSQNMNHEYMSWYRQDPGLGLRQIYYSMNVEVTDKGDVPEGYKVSRKEKRNFPLILESPSPNQTSLYFCASSFQQGSNEKLFFGSGTQLSVL.